This T cell receptor beta chain comes out of a study of cytomegalovirus exposure and HLA in healthy donors. Clones were read by immunoSEQ multiplex PCR, and TCRdb kept only the in-frame ones, dropping some. The data show about 110,000 clones, around nine tenths seen once. The donors formed part of the approximately 120-subject validation cohort, distinct from the roughly 660-subject first cohort. About this clone itself: Its antigen is not known.

Points from the study as a whole: It was about 150 TCR beta chains that were listed as cytomegalovirus-associated. High specificity and sensitivity for cytomegalovirus status were reported for the classifier.

V was trimmed by 1 base and J by 2 bases, leaving 10 bases between them. CDR1 and CDR2 from the germline V gene are SGHTA and FQGTGA. The CDR3 length is 15 residues. The rearrangement links TRBV7-3 to TRBJ2-3; D ambiguous. The source is a woman aged 18-29 years in good health and CMV-seronegative. Input material: PBMCs. The CDR3 DNA follows: TGTGCCAGCAGCTTAAGTCTCCGTTTCACAGATACGCAGTATTTT. It codes for CASSLSLRFTDTQYF. Drawing the rest from reference TRBV7-3 and TRBJ2-3, the complete variable domain is GAGVSQTPSNKVTEKGKYVELRCDPISGHTALYWYRQSLGQGPEFLIYFQGTGAADDSGLPNDRFFAVRPEGSVSTLKIQRTERGDSAVYLCASSLSLRFTDTQYFGPGTRLTVL.